This TCR beta chain came from a study of neoadjuvant anti-PD-1 for oral cavity cancer. Overall study results and limits: TCR analyses covered only three patients per response group. Higher pretreatment blood Treg/Th17 ratios correlated with higher pretreatment blood and lower post-treatment tumor TCRbeta clonality.

The time point denotes: after neoadjuvant nivolumab, at surgical resection. TCRdb keeps only in-frame clones here, not all; method: immunoSEQ multiplex PCR. This sample has about 14,000 clones, with about 73% found just once. Worth noting for this clone: Its target is unknown.

From germline, CDR1 is SGHAT and CDR2 FQDESV (reference sequence). V was cut by 3 bases and J by 7 bases, with 9 bases left in between. The CDR3 is made up of 13 amino acids. The material was PBMCs, obtained after nivolumab (anti-PD-1) treatment. The chain uses TRBV11-1 and TRBJ2-2, with D uncertain. The clonotype was recovered from a person aged 35-79 years with oral cavity squamous cell carcinoma. The CDR3: CASSFDLNGELFF. The CDR3 nucleotides read TGTGCCAGCAGCTTTGACCTCAACGGGGAGCTGTTTTTT.